The 27 T cell receptor beta chains listed next were all sequenced from one sample in a study of blood T cells in healthy people across ages. Together with a sample-barcoded 5' primer, a J-beta primer mix was included in a second PCR lasting about 6 to 11 cycles. MiXCR, applied by TCRdb to the 5' RACE reads, yields one record per CDR3 protein. The table records about 1.8 million distinct CDR3 sequences, about 50% of them present only once. The sample taken for sequencing was blood. The origin of the receptors is a woman in her thirties or forties in good health.

The chain joins TRBV24-1 to TRBJ2-5; D gene uncertain. CDR1 is KGHDR and CDR2 is SFDVKD in the germline V gene. The CDR3 length is 16 residues. Trimming cost V 3 bases and J 4 bases, with 17 bases left between them. The CDR3 nucleotides are TGTGCCACCAGTGATCCCCGTACACGGAACGGAGAGACCCAGTACTTC. Translation gives CATSDPRTRNGETQYF.

This chain links TRBV3-1 with TRBJ1-2, with 8 bases lining up with TRBD1. The V gene end was trimmed by 1 base and the J gene end by 8 bases; junction bases not matched to a gene: 12. The CDR3 is 16 amino acids. CDR1 is LGHDT and CDR2 is YNNKEL in the germline V gene (reference sequence). The CDR3 nucleotides read TGTGCCAGCAGCCAAGTGGGCAGGCAGGGGGCGAACGGCTACACCTTC. Protein: CASSQVGRQGANGYTF.

V is TRBV27 and J is TRBJ2-7; 10 nucleotides align to TRBD1. Germline V gives CDR1 MNHEY, CDR2 SMNVEV (reference sequence). After removal of 4 bases from V and 3 bases from J, the junction contained 6 bases not matched to a gene. This CDR3 is 15 amino acids long. The CDR3 region has the DNA TGTGCCAGCAGTTCCCGGGACAGGGGTCTCTACGAGCAGTACTTC. Amino acids: CASSSRDRGLYEQYF.

This chain connects TRBV14 to TRBJ2-1; no clear D. Germline V gene sequence: CDR1 SGHDN, CDR2 FVKESK. V shed 0 bases and J shed 5 bases, with 8 bases lying between them. The CDR3 is made up of 14 amino acids. This chain's CDR3 is CASSQDSYHNEQFF. The CDR3 nucleotides read TGTGCCAGCAGCCAAGATTCTTACCACAATGAGCAGTTCTTC.

CDR3 protein: CASSSLLGGALTDTQYF. The CDR3 nucleotides read TGCGCCAGCAGCTCCTTGTTAGGGGGGGCCCTCACAGATACGCAGTATTTT. V gene TRBV5-1 combines with J gene TRBJ2-3, with a possible D match to TRBD2 (7 bases). Germline V gene sequence: CDR1 SGHRS, CDR2 YFSETQ. This CDR3 has 17 residues. Trimming stripped 3 bases from V and 2 bases from J, with 19 bases between.

On this clonotype: Possible read error: a much larger clone is one base away. The chain's CDR3 is CSVDGSYF. The CDR3 bases are TGCAGCGTTGACGGATCGTACTTC. The V and J genes are TRBV29-1 and TRBJ2-7; D ambiguous. This CDR3 spans 8 amino acids. Germline lookup yields CDR1 SQVTM and CDR2 ANQGSEA. Deletions cut 3 bases from V and 12 bases from J, with 6 bases between.

The genes are TRBV14 and TRBJ2-3; no clear D gene. Per the germline V gene, CDR1 is SGHDN and CDR2 is FVKESK. V was pared by 5 bases and J by 0 bases, with 15 bases between. The CDR3 totals 16 residues. CDR3 loop: CASSSPRGASTDTQYF. The CDR3 nucleotides are TGTGCCAGCAGCTCCCCCCGCGGAGCTAGCACAGATACGCAGTATTTT.

V is TRBV27 and J is TRBJ2-7, with a tentative D call TRBD1 (6 bases). The last part of the DNA fits TRBJ2-5 better; the J call may be wrong. The germline gives CDR1 MNHEY, CDR2 SMNVEV (reference sequence). CDR3 length: 15 amino acids. As DNA, the CDR3 is TGTGCCAGCAGGCTAATACAGGGTCGAGGGGAGACCCAGTACTTC. Its translation is CASRLIQGRGETQYF.

This chain joins TRBV20-1 and TRBJ2-1; 8 bases fit TRBD1. V shed 5 bases, J shed 4 bases, and the junction held 10 bases outside the gene matches. CDR1 DFQATT and CDR2 SNEGSKA come from the germline V gene (reference sequence). The CDR3 spans 15 residues. CDR3 DNA: TGCAGTGCTTACGCCCTCGGGACAGGATACAATGAGCAGTTCTTC. As protein: CSAYALGTGYNEQFF.

This clonotype showed up just a few times. This chain links TRBV7-9 with TRBJ2-5; 7 nucleotides align to TRBD2. The V segment lost 0 bases and the J segment 1 base; nucleotides outside the gene matches: 8. The V gene's germline CDR1 is SEHNR and CDR2 FQNEAQ (reference sequence). There are 17 residues in the CDR3. CDR3: CASSLARGGGSQETQYF. Written as DNA, the CDR3 is TGTGCCAGCAGCTTAGCGAGAGGCGGGGGATCCCAAGAGACCCAGTACTTC.

This clonotype was observed a handful of times. V usage is TRBV27 and J usage is TRBJ1-2; no firm D call. Germline CDR1 reads MNHEY; CDR2 reads SMNVEV (reference sequence). The CDR3 runs to 14 residues. V dropped 5 bases and J dropped 8 bases, with 18 bases sitting between them. Written as DNA, the CDR3 is TGTGCCAGCAGTGGGCCCATAGGCTTTGGGGGCTACACCTTC. As protein: CASSGPIGFGGYTF.

Turning to this clonotype: A much larger clone differs by one base, so this may be a read error. This chain connects TRBV7-3 to TRBJ2-1, with D maybe TRBD1 (5 bases). Trimming cost V 5 bases and J 3 bases, with 14 bases left between them. Germline-derived CDR1 and CDR2 are SGHTA and FQGTGA. The CDR3 length is 15 residues. CDR3 DNA sequence: TGTGCCAGCAGCACAAACAGGACCAACTACAATGAGCAGTTCTTC. Encoded protein: CASSTNRTNYNEQFF.

This clonotype was seen a few times. The chain employs TRBV10-3 and TRBJ2-5; D call uncertain. The germline V gene encodes CDR1 ENHRY and CDR2 SYGVKD. The V gene lost 2 bases and the J gene lost 4 bases, with 8 bases spanning the gap. This CDR3 region has 13 residues. The chain's CDR3 is CAISENFPETQYF. CDR3 DNA sequence: TGTGCCATCAGTGAGAATTTTCCAGAGACCCAGTACTTC.

This clonotype occurred many times. V is TRBV4-1 and J is TRBJ2-5, with 8 bases matching TRBD1. Germline V lookup: CDR1 MGHRA, CDR2 YSYEKL. The CDR3 runs 16 residues. V gave up 0 bases and J gave up 5 bases; unmatched junction bases: 8. The DNA of the CDR3 is TGCGCCAGCAGCCAAGATCCCGCAGGGGGCGGCGAGACCCAGTACTTC. This sequence encodes CASSQDPAGGGETQYF.

The chain recombines TRBV25-1 with TRBJ2-1; 8 bases align to TRBD2. Unmatched junction bases numbered 9, after V lost 5 bases and J lost 3 bases. Looked up from germline, CDR1 is MGHDK and CDR2 is SYGVNS. The CDR3 loop spans 16 amino acids. CDR3 nucleotides: TGTGCCAGCAGTAGAGCCGGGACTAGGAACTACAATGAGCAGTTCTTC. Its translation is CASSRAGTRNYNEQFF.

The gene calls are TRBV5-1 and TRBJ1-4; 8 bases are shared with TRBD1. The germline V gene encodes CDR1 SGHRS and CDR2 YFSETQ. CDR3 size: 14 residues. Trimming took 4 bases from V and 8 from J; bases not matched to a gene: 7. This CDR3 reads CASSATGDEEKLFF. The CDR3 DNA reads TGCGCCAGCAGCGCGACAGGGGATGAAGAAAAACTGTTTTTT. Together with reference TRBV5-1 and TRBJ1-4, the CDR3 gives the full variable domain: KAGVTQTPRYLIKTRGQQVTLSCSPISGHRSVSWYQQTPGQGLQFLFEYFSETQRNKGNFPGRFSGRQFSNSRSEMNVSTLELGDSALYLCASSATGDEEKLFFGSGTQLSVL.

The DNA for the CDR3 is TGTGCCAGCAGTTACACAGGTTCATATTCACCCCTCCACTTT. Residues: CASSYTGSYSPLHF. The chain combines TRBV6-5 with TRBJ1-6; a possible D gene is TRBD1 (5 bases). V lost 2 bases and J lost 8, with 10 bases in between. The V gene's germline CDR1 is MNHEY and CDR2 SVGAGI. CDR3 length equals 14 residues.

The V and J genes are TRBV20-1 and TRBJ2-3; TRBD2 might be the D (5 bases). Per the germline V gene, CDR1 is DFQATT and CDR2 is SNEGSKA (reference sequence). The CDR3 extends over 13 amino acids. The CDR3 is CRTGIRGTDTQYF. The DNA for the CDR3 is TGCAGAACCGGGATTAGGGGCACAGATACGCAGTATTTT.

This chain uses TRBV29-1 with TRBJ1-2, with 8 bases fitting TRBD1. From germline, CDR1 is SQVTM and CDR2 ANQGSEA. The CDR3 is 14 residues long. The trim removed 6 bases at V and 3 bases at J, leaving 9 bases unmatched. The CDR3 nucleotides read TGCAGCGTCCGTGGACAGGGCGGAGACTATGGCTACACCTTC. Protein sequence: CSVRGQGGDYGYTF.

This clonotype was seen at least ten times. At one boundary the junction diverges from the germline segment, which might be a read error. The chain joins TRBV4-3 to TRBJ2-1; TRBD2 matches at 10 bases. Germline values: CDR1 LGHNA, CDR2 YSLEER. This CDR3 region has 15 residues. The CDR3 nucleotides are TGTGCCAGCAGCCAGCGGGGGGGCTCCTACAATGAGCAGTTCTTC. Translation: CASSQRGGSYNEQFF.

The chain has TRBV28 and TRBJ2-4; D unresolved. This CDR3 region has 16 residues. The germline gives CDR1 MDHEN, CDR2 SYDVKM. V lost 2 bases to trimming and J lost 7 bases, with 18 bases between them. The CDR3 sequence is CASSLPWAVGPNIQYF. The CDR3 DNA reads as TGTGCCAGCAGTTTACCCTGGGCAGTCGGTCCTAACATTCAGTACTTC.

This chain joins TRBV6-5 and TRBJ2-7; D remains ambiguous. Germline CDR1 MNHEY, CDR2 SVGAGI. Deletions cut 4 bases from V and 2 bases from J, with 18 bases between. There are 16 residues in the CDR3. The DNA for the CDR3 is TGTGCCAGCAGTTTGGAGAGACAAGCTGAAACCTACGAGCAGTACTTC. It specifies CASSLERQAETYEQYF.

This clonotype was seen a few times. J is TRBJ2-5 and V is TRBV6-1, with D possibly TRBD1 on 6 matching bases. CDR1 and CDR2 from the germline V gene are MNHNS and SASEGT. The CDR3 loop spans 17 amino acids. Trimming pared 5 bases from V and 5 bases from J, leaving 24 bases between. The CDR3 bases are TGTGCCAGCAGTCCCCCACGAGGCAGGGGAAAAGACGAGACCCAGTACTTC. Translating gives CASSPPRGRGKDETQYF.

This clonotype was seen a few times. This rearrangement joins TRBV28 to TRBJ2-7; 13 bases align to TRBD2. This CDR3 is built from 16 residues. In germline, CDR1 is MDHEN, CDR2 SYDVKM. The J segment lost 2 bases and the V segment lost 5 bases, leaving 6 bases of the junction unmatched. CDR3 coding DNA: TGTGCCAGCAGTCTCCCCGGGACTAGCGGGACCTACGAGCAGTACTTC. Its protein product is CASSLPGTSGTYEQYF.

J is TRBJ2-1 and V is TRBV28; 7 positions agree with TRBD2. The CDR3 extends over 13 amino acids. Germline V gene data show CDR1 as MDHEN and CDR2 as SYDVKM. The trim removed 7 bases at V and 4 bases at J, leaving 4 bases unmatched. The CDR3 protein is CASNPGRYNEQFF. The CDR3 DNA reads as TGTGCCAGCAATCCCGGGAGGTACAATGAGCAGTTCTTC.

This chain uses TRBV20-1 with TRBJ2-4; TRBD1 aligns across 9 bases. CDR3 length equals 13 residues. Germline CDR1 and CDR2: DFQATT and SNEGSKA (reference sequence). V trimming: 4 bases; J trimming: 6 bases; junction bases outside the gene matches: 4. In DNA, the CDR3 is TGCAGTGCTACCGACAGGGGGAGAAACATTCAGTACTTC. Translating gives CSATDRGRNIQYF.

The V call is TRBV7-6, the J call TRBJ2-1; D possibly corresponds to TRBD2 (6 bases). CDR1 and CDR2 from the germline V gene are SGHVS and FNYEAQ. The CDR3 extends over 17 amino acids. V dropped 0 bases and J dropped 7 bases, with 19 bases sitting between them. The CDR3 reads CASSLAGSSWRGNEQFF. The CDR3, as DNA: TGTGCCAGCAGCTTAGCGGGGTCGAGCTGGCGGGGTAATGAGCAGTTCTTC.